The 15 T cell receptor beta chains below all came from one sample that was sequenced in a study of shared clonotypes between healthy human individuals. The table came from immunoSEQ multiplex PCR; TCRdb's copy has only in-frame clones and leaves some out. The sample records 2.3 million or so clones, roughly 93% being singletons. The sample taken for sequencing was naive CD4+ T cells from PBMCs. The sample's subset: CD45RA+ positively selected. The receptors shown here come from a young man in good health. Some clones in this sample may be carry-over from other donors' samples.

The V gene is TRBV5-6, the J gene TRBJ1-1; maybe TRBD1 (6 bases). Germline CDR1 is SGHDT and CDR2 is YYEEEE. Trimming pared 0 bases from V and 3 bases from J, leaving 21 bases between. The CDR3 is 18 amino acids. For the CDR3, the DNA is TGTGCCAGCAGCTTGGTCTCTAGGCAGGGGCCAGGGGACACTGAAGCTTTCTTT. It specifies CASSLVSRQGPGDTEAFF.

The chain couples TRBV6-1 to TRBJ1-2, with a possible D match to TRBD1 (6 bases). CDR1 MNHNS and CDR2 SASEGT come from the germline V gene. The CDR3 extends over 9 amino acids. The V gene lost 8 bases and the J gene lost 13 bases, with 11 bases spanning the gap. This chain's CDR3 is CASQGPSTF. Here the CDR3 DNA reads TGTGCCAGCCAGGGGCCGAGCACCTTC.

The V call is TRBV5-1, the J call TRBJ2-1, with D unresolved. The germline gives CDR1 SGHRS, CDR2 YFSETQ. Trimming took 5 bases from V and 8 from J, leaving 8 bases between them. The CDR3 covers 11 residues. DNA of the CDR3: TGCGCCAGCAGTGCCGATTATGAGCAGTTCTTC. Protein product: CASSADYEQFF.

This clone was counted once. The chain joins TRBV9 to TRBJ2-3; 13 nucleotides align to TRBD2. CDR1 is SGDLS, CDR2 YYNGEE, per germline. The CDR3 covers 16 residues. The junction had 5 bases not matched to a gene; V was cut back by 3 bases and J by 4 bases. The CDR3 here is CASSAGLAGSADTQYF. In DNA, the CDR3 is TGTGCCAGCAGCGCGGGACTAGCGGGATCTGCAGATACGCAGTATTTT.

This rearrangement joins TRBV5-1 to TRBJ2-3, with D perhaps TRBD2 (5 bases). The CDR3 is made up of 15 amino acids. The V gene lost 4 bases and the J gene lost 0 bases, with 12 bases spanning the gap. Germline V CDR1 and CDR2: SGHRS, YFSETQ. The CDR3 region is CASSRQRSSTDTQYF. Here the CDR3 DNA reads TGCGCCAGCAGCCGGCAGCGGTCGAGCACAGATACGCAGTATTTT.

On this clone itself: The sample contains more than one DNA sequence encoding this CDR3. The gene calls are TRBV5-1 and TRBJ2-6, with 11 bases fitting TRBD1. Losses at the gene ends were 4 bases for V and 1 base for J; bases not matched to a gene: 4. The CDR3 is made up of 17 amino acids. Germline V lookup: CDR1 SGHRS, CDR2 YFSETQ. CDR3 in amino acids: CASSPRDRGSGANVLTF. As DNA, the CDR3 is TGCGCCAGCAGCCCCCGGGACAGGGGGTCTGGGGCCAACGTCCTGACTTTC.

Notes on this clone: Its ends do not fully match the called genes, so a read error is possible. This chain connects TRBV7-3 to TRBJ2-6; 8 bases match TRBD1. Per the germline V gene, CDR1 is SGHTA and CDR2 is FQGTGA. The CDR3 has 16 amino acids. The CDR3 reads CASSPDRVSGANVLTF. The CDR3 nucleotides read TGTGCCAGCAGCCCGGACAGGGTTTCTGGTGCCAACGTCCTGACTTTC.

The chain links TRBV9 to TRBJ2-2; D unclear. V lost 5 bases and J lost 1, with 9 bases in between. The CDR3 consists of 14 residues. The V gene's germline CDR1 is SGDLS and CDR2 YYNGEE. The CDR3 reads CASSDRRNTGELFF. In nucleotides, the CDR3 is TGTGCCAGCAGTGACCGAAGGAACACCGGGGAGCTGTTTTTT.

This chain uses TRBV7-2 with TRBJ1-5, with 9 bases matching TRBD1. The CDR3 contains 15 residues. CDR1 and CDR2 (germline): SGHTA, FQGNSA. Germline trimming cut 1 base from V and 6 bases from J; bases unmatched to any gene: 4. This chain's CDR3 is CASSLDRGPGQPQHF. In nucleotides, the CDR3 is TGTGCCAGCAGCTTAGACAGGGGGCCTGGTCAGCCCCAGCATTTT.

This clone was observed a single time. The V call is TRBV7-8, the J call TRBJ1-4; 9 bases match TRBD1. This CDR3 has 21 amino acids. Losses at the gene ends were 6 bases for V and 1 base for J; bases not matched to a gene: 21. Germline values: CDR1 SGHVS, CDR2 FQNEAQ. CDR3 DNA: TGTGCCAGCAGACGGCGACCTACAGGGGGCGCACCTTCCGGAACTAATGAAAAACTGTTTTTT. The encoded protein is CASRRRPTGGAPSGTNEKLFF.

This clone was counted once. V is TRBV6-1 and J is TRBJ2-7; 9 nucleotides align to TRBD1. The CDR3 runs 15 residues. The germline V gene encodes CDR1 MNHNS and CDR2 SASEGT. After removal of 5 bases from V and 2 bases from J, the junction contained 7 bases not matched to a gene. The DNA of the CDR3 is TGTGCCAGCAGTCCGCGACAGGGGGTCCCCTACGAGCAGTACTTC. Amino acid sequence: CASSPRQGVPYEQYF.

V usage is TRBV5-6 and J usage is TRBJ1-5; D remains unclear. Per germline, CDR1 SGHDT and CDR2 YYEEEE. Trimming stripped 0 bases from V and 4 bases from J, with 11 bases between. This CDR3 has 15 amino acids. This chain's CDR3 is CASSLAATENQPQHF. The CDR3 DNA reads TGTGCCAGCAGCTTGGCCGCTACGGAGAATCAGCCCCAGCATTTT.

This chain joins TRBV7-3 and TRBJ1-1; 9 bases match TRBD1. The length of the CDR3 is 13 residues. V lost 4 bases to trimming and J lost 10 bases; unmatched junction nucleotides: 7. Germline V gives CDR1 SGHTA, CDR2 FQGTGA. Written as DNA, the CDR3 is TGTGCCAGCAGCTCCGGGGACAGGGATGGAGCTTTCTTT. Residues: CASSSGDRDGAFF.

The rearrangement uses TRBV5-5 and TRBJ2-7; a possible D gene is TRBD2 (6 bases). The CDR3 spans 13 residues. Germline CDR1 SGHKS, CDR2 YYEKEE (reference sequence). V was trimmed by 0 bases and J by 6 bases, leaving 10 bases between them. CDR3 region: CASSLAGSAEQYF. The CDR3 coding sequence is TGTGCCAGCAGCTTGGCCGGGAGCGCCGAGCAGTACTTC.

The chain is built from TRBV19 and TRBJ2-7; D gene uncertain. Trimming took 3 bases from V and 6 from J, leaving 9 bases between them. Looked up from germline, CDR1 is LNHDA and CDR2 is SQIVND (reference sequence). The CDR3 has 12 residues. CDR3 protein: CASSMWRSEQYF. CDR3 coding DNA: TGTGCCAGTAGTATGTGGAGATCCGAGCAGTACTTC.